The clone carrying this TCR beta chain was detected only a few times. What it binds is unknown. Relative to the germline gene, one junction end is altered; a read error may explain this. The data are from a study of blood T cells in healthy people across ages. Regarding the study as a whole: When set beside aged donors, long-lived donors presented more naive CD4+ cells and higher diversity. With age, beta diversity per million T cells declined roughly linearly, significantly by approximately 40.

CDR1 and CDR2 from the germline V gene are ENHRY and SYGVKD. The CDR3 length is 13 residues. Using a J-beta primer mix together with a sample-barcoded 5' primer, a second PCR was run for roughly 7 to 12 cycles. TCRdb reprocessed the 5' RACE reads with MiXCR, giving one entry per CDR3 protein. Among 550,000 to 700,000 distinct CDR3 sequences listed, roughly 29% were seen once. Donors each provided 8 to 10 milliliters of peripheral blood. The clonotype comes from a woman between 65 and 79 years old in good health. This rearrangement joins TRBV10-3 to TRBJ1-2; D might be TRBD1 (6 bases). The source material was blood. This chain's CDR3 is CAISDMGAGGCTF. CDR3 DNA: TGTGCCATCAGTGATATGGGGGCAGGCGGCTGCACCTTC.